Presented here are 22 T cell receptor beta chains from one specimen sequenced in a study of cytomegalovirus exposure and HLA in healthy donors. TCRdb keeps only in-frame clones here, not all; method: immunoSEQ multiplex PCR. The sample has about 240,000 clones, approximately 83% seen once; the top ten hold roughly 1.2%. The specimen sequenced was PBMCs. Receptors were obtained from a woman aged 30 to 39 in good health and CMV-seropositive.

The chain carries TRBV25-1 and TRBJ2-1; TRBD2 aligns across 9 bases. V lost 3 bases and J lost 12; bases outside the gene matches: 6. The germline gives CDR1 MGHDK, CDR2 SYGVNS. The CDR3 totals 13 residues. The CDR3 loop is CASSEGTSPVQFF. CDR3 DNA: TGTGCCAGCAGTGAGGGGACTAGCCCGGTGCAGTTCTTC. The whole variable domain, filled in from reference TRBV25-1 and TRBJ2-1, reads EADIYQTPRYLVIGTGKKITLECSQTMGHDKMYWYQQDPGMELHLIHYSYGVNSTEKGDLSSESTVSRIRTEHFPLTLESARPSHTSQYLCASSEGTSPVQFFGPGTRLTVL.

This rearrangement joins TRBV7-8 to TRBJ2-4, with 9 bases lining up with TRBD2. This CDR3 is 16 amino acids long. J lost 7 bases, V lost 1 base, and 8 bases had no gene match. Germline V gene sequence: CDR1 SGHVS, CDR2 FQNEAQ. The CDR3, as DNA: TGTGCCAGCAGCTTAGACCGGGGCGGGAGGGGGAACATTCAGTACTTC. It is translated as CASSLDRGGRGNIQYF.

This clone has a single count. V is TRBV4-1 and J is TRBJ2-7; TRBD2 might be the D (5 bases). V lost 0 bases, J lost 1 base, and 10 bases lay in between. The germline CDR1 and CDR2 sequences are MGHRA and YSYEKL. This CDR3 region has 15 residues. The CDR3 coding sequence is TGCGCCAGCAGCCAAGAGGCCGGGGAATCCTACGAGCAGTACTTC. This codes for CASSQEAGESYEQYF.

V usage is TRBV5-4 and J usage is TRBJ1-2; D is unresolved. CDR1 SGHNT and CDR2 YYREEE come from the germline V gene (reference sequence). The CDR3 is made up of 16 amino acids. Between the trimmed V and J ends, which lost 6 bases and 2 bases, there was a span of 20 bases. The CDR3 coding sequence is TGTGCCAGCATCGAAACCCGGGGATCTTTAAACTATGGCTACACCTTC. Its protein is CASIETRGSLNYGYTF. The whole variable domain, filled in from reference TRBV5-4 and TRBJ1-2, reads ETGVTQSPTHLIKTRGQQVTLRCSSQSGHNTVSWYQQALGQGPQFIFQYYREEENGRGNFPPRFSGLQFPNYSSELNVNALELDDSALYLCASIETRGSLNYGYTFGSGTRLTVV.

The chain couples TRBV6-1 to TRBJ2-1; 10 bases line up with TRBD1. This CDR3 is 16 amino acids long. The V and J ends lost 4 bases and 9 bases, in that order; junction bases with no gene match: 12. Germline values: CDR1 MNHNS, CDR2 SASEGT. The CDR3, as DNA: TGTGCCAGCAGTGGACCCGGGACAGGGGTCTTAGGTGAGCAGTTCTTC. It is translated as CASSGPGTGVLGEQFF.

In its sample, this clone was seen a few times. This rearrangement joins TRBV6-4 to TRBJ2-1; 7 bases agree with TRBD2. V lost 6 bases to trimming and J lost 6 bases; unmatched junction nucleotides: 11. This CDR3 spans 15 amino acids. Germline V gene data show CDR1 as MRHNA and CDR2 as SNTAGT. The CDR3: CASSSLAGERNEQFF. The DNA of the CDR3 is TGTGCCAGCAGCTCGCTGGCGGGAGAACGCAATGAGCAGTTCTTC.

The CDR3 is CASSPDRAPNEQYF. CDR3 DNA sequence: TGTGCCAGCAGCCCCGACAGGGCCCCTAACGAGCAGTACTTC. This chain links TRBV7-8 with TRBJ2-7, with 7 bases aligning to TRBD1. Trimming cost V 5 bases and J 5 bases; bases outside gene matches: 9. The CDR3 sequence is 14 residues long. Per germline, CDR1 SGHVS and CDR2 FQNEAQ.

The CDR3 DNA follows: TGTGCCAGCAAATTAAGACAGGGAGATTCGAGGGCTGAAGCTTTCTTT. It is translated as CASKLRQGDSRAEAFF. The V call is TRBV6-4, the J call TRBJ1-1; 7 bases map to TRBD1. The germline CDR1 and CDR2 sequences are MRHNA and SNTAGT. The V and J ends lost 7 bases and 6 bases, in that order; junction bases with no gene match: 17. The CDR3 loop spans 16 amino acids.

The chain is built from TRBV29-1 and TRBJ2-7; D uncertain. Per germline, CDR1 SQVTM and CDR2 ANQGSEA. CDR3 size: 12 residues. V was pared by 4 bases and J by 1 base, with 8 bases between. The CDR3 DNA reads as TGCAGCGTTGGACATTATTCCTACGAGCAGTACTTC. It codes for CSVGHYSYEQYF.

This clone has just a few counts. The rearrangement links TRBV10-3 to TRBJ2-3; 9 bases match TRBD1. Germline CDR1 and CDR2: ENHRY and SYGVKD. CDR3 length: 13 amino acids. The junction had 5 bases not matched to a gene; V was cut back by 6 bases and J by 7 bases. CDR3 loop: CAISGQGHNTQYF. CDR3 DNA: TGTGCCATCAGCGGACAGGGGCACAATACGCAGTATTTT.

CDR3 nucleotide sequence: TGTGCCAGCAGCGGGGGGCCAAAAAATGAGCAGTTCTTC. It yields the protein CASSGGPKNEQFF. The V and J genes are TRBV28 and TRBJ2-1; a weak D match, TRBD2 (7 bases). The germline CDR1 and CDR2 sequences are MDHEN and SYDVKM. V gave up 6 bases and J gave up 7 bases, with 13 bases separating them. The CDR3 extends over 13 amino acids.

The V call is TRBV2, the J call TRBJ2-7; 10 bases map to TRBD2. The CDR3 spans 13 residues. Germline loops: CDR1 SNHLY, CDR2 FYNNEI. Trimming took 7 bases from V and 4 from J; bases not matched to a gene: 4. CDR3 protein: CASTASGRYEQYF. CDR3 in DNA: TGTGCCAGCACGGCTAGCGGGAGATACGAGCAGTACTTC.

The rearrangement joins TRBV4-2 to TRBJ1-2; unclear D gene. The V end was cut by 0 bases, the J end by 3 bases, with 14 bases between. Per the germline V gene, CDR1 is LGHNA and CDR2 is YNFKEQ. The CDR3 is made up of 16 amino acids. The CDR3, as DNA: TGTGCCAGCAGCCAAGATGATCTAGAGATCGACTATGGCTACACCTTC. Translated: CASSQDDLEIDYGYTF.

The chain recombines TRBV18 with TRBJ2-2; 7 nucleotides align to TRBD1. The CDR3 is 15 amino acids. J was trimmed by 0 bases and V by 3 bases; bases with no gene match: 1. Looked up from germline, CDR1 is KGHSH and CDR2 is LQKENI. The CDR3 nucleotides read TGTGCCAGCTCACCCGGGACAGCGAACACCGGGGAGCTGTTTTTT. It specifies CASSPGTANTGELFF.

The rearrangement links TRBV5-5 to TRBJ2-7; 8 nucleotides line up with TRBD2. Germline values: CDR1 SGHKS, CDR2 YYEKEE (reference sequence). The V segment lost 5 bases and the J segment 3 bases; nucleotides outside the gene matches: 16. This CDR3 comprises 17 residues. CDR3 bases: TGTGCCAGCAGGCCCGTCGGGGGGGACCGTCGCGACTACGAGCAGTACTTC. The encoded protein is CASRPVGGDRRDYEQYF.

The chain is built from TRBV7-2 and TRBJ1-2; no firm D call. Looked up from germline, CDR1 is SGHTA and CDR2 is FQGNSA. The CDR3 is 13 residues long. Trimming shortened V by 3 bases and J by 4 bases, and 9 bases separated the two germline ends. CDR3 amino acids: CASSLPGSYGYTF. The CDR3, as DNA: TGTGCCAGCAGCTTGCCGGGTTCCTATGGCTACACCTTC.

This chain uses TRBV7-3 with TRBJ1-1; D is possibly TRBD1 (6 bases). CDR1 SGHTA and CDR2 FQGTGA come from the germline V gene. V shed 3 bases and J shed 0 bases, with 8 bases lying between them. CDR3 length: 14 amino acids. CDR3 amino acids: CASSLTGMNTEAFF. The CDR3 DNA reads TGTGCCAGCAGCTTGACAGGCATGAACACTGAAGCTTTCTTT.

This clone was recorded a few times. This CDR3 is CASSSGGTGVRFF. Here the CDR3 DNA reads TGTGCCAGCAGCAGCGGAGGGACAGGGGTCCGGTTCTTC. The V and J genes are TRBV14 and TRBJ2-1; 10 bases are a match to TRBD1. Trimming at V came to 5 bases and at J to 15 bases, leaving 10 bases not matched to a gene. Germline V CDR1 and CDR2: SGHDN, FVKESK. The CDR3 loop spans 13 amino acids.

The rearrangement joins TRBV5-1 to TRBJ2-3; 7 bases match TRBD1. The CDR3 covers 16 residues. Per germline, CDR1 SGHRS and CDR2 YFSETQ. V trimming: 0 bases; J trimming: 2 bases; junction bases outside the gene matches: 6. The CDR3: CASSLGAGGFTDTQYF. As DNA, the CDR3 is TGCGCCAGCAGCTTGGGAGCAGGGGGTTTCACAGATACGCAGTATTTT.

A remark on this clone: Other DNA sequences in the same sample also yield this CDR3. The CDR3 DNA is TGTGCCTGGACACTCTCTGGAAACACCATATATTTT. The encoded protein is CAWTLSGNTIYF. V is TRBV30 and J is TRBJ1-3; the D is unclear. This CDR3 is built from 12 residues. V lost 4 bases to trimming and J lost 0 bases, with 4 bases between them. CDR1 and CDR2 from the germline V gene are GTSNPN and SVGIG (reference sequence).

The rearrangement uses TRBV5-1 and TRBJ2-3; 8 bases match TRBD1. The length of the CDR3 is 14 residues. CDR1 and CDR2 from the germline V gene are SGHRS and YFSETQ. V lost 4 bases, J lost 3 bases, and 4 bases stayed unmatched. The CDR3 loop is CASSPRQGTDTQYF. CDR3 sequence (DNA): TGCGCCAGCAGCCCCCGACAGGGGACAGATACGCAGTATTTT.

The chain couples TRBV7-2 to TRBJ1-2; no clear D gene. The V gene's germline CDR1 is SGHTA and CDR2 FQGNSA. V shed 3 bases and J shed 3 bases, with 8 bases lying between them. This CDR3 is built from 13 residues. The DNA of the CDR3 is TGTGCCAGCAGCTTTCGGGGATACTATGGCTACACCTTC. Protein: CASSFRGYYGYTF.